This T cell receptor (beta chain) was documented in a study of OX40 agonist ivuxolimab in advanced cancers. Study background: The study gave patients intravenous ivuxolimab at 0.01 to 10 mg/kg every 2 weeks. Study outcomes and limitations: Researchers report that CD8+ T cells had, on average, more expanded clones than CD4+.

Clones were sequenced by immunoSEQ multiplex PCR, and TCRdb holds only the in-frame ones, with some missing. The repertoire has some 95,000 clones, approximately 86% of them found once; the top ten carry 3% to 4%. In regard to this clone: Its antigen is unknown.

This sequence originates from an adult with an advanced solid tumor such as melanoma, head and neck, liver or kidney cancer. The source material was CD4+ or CD8+ T cells sorted from blood, sampled in a trial of the OX40 agonist ivuxolimab.

CDR3 sequence reads: CASSFLGIGAESGTEAFF. CDR3 DNA sequence: TGTGCCAGCAGCTTCCTAGGCATCGGGGCCGAAAGTGGCACTGAAGCTTTCTTT. The J gene is TRBJ1-1, the V gene TRBV7-6, with D maybe TRBD1 (5 bases). In germline, CDR1 is SGHVS, CDR2 FNYEAQ. CDR3 length equals 18 residues. With 3 bases removed from V and 4 bases from J, the gap between germline ends came to 24 bases.